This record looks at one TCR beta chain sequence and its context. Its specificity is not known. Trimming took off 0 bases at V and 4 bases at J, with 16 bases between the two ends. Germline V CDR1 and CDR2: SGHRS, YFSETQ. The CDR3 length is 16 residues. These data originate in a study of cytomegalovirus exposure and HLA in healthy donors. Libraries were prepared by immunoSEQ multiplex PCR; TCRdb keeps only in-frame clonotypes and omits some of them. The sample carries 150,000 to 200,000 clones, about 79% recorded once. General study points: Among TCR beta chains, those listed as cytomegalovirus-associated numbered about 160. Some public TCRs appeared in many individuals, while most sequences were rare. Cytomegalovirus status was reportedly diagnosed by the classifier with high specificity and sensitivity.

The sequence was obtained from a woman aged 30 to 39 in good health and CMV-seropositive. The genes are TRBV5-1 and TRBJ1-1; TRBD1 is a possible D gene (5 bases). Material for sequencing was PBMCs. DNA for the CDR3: TGCGCCAGCAGCTTGGCCTTGGTAGGGGTGGGCACTGAAGCTTTCTTT. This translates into CASSLALVGVGTEAFF.